The 16 T cell receptor beta chains given below trace back to one sample, sequenced in a study of T cell responses to AZD1222 COVID-19 vaccine. This table comes from immunoSEQ multiplex PCR, and its TCRdb copy is limited to in-frame clones, with some not included. The table records under 70,000 clones, approximately 80% of them present only once. Sequences were derived from peripheral blood, sampled on day 0 of AZD1222 vaccination. These receptors all stem from an adult in good health.

V gene TRBV28 combines with J gene TRBJ2-1; TRBD1 matches at 11 bases. The ends lost 9 bases at V and 6 bases at J; junction bases unmatched: 4. The germline gives CDR1 MDHEN, CDR2 SYDVKM. The CDR3 extends over 13 amino acids. The CDR3 spells CASRTGGINEQFF. The DNA for the CDR3 is TGTGCCAGTAGGACAGGGGGCATCAATGAGCAGTTCTTC.

The genes are TRBV28 and TRBJ2-3, with D unclear. From germline, CDR1 is MDHEN and CDR2 SYDVKM. The CDR3 sequence is 12 residues long. V was cut by 6 bases and J by 0 bases, with 4 bases left in between. The CDR3 DNA is TGTGCCAGCAGGTCTAGCACAGATACGCAGTATTTT. The encoded protein is CASRSSTDTQYF.

V is TRBV7-2 and J is TRBJ2-7; D is undetermined. Germline V gene data show CDR1 as SGHTA and CDR2 as FQGNSA. CDR3 length: 12 residues. V shed 5 bases and J shed 7 bases, with 12 bases lying between them. The CDR3 region has the DNA TGTGCCAGCAGCCCCTTCCAGTGGGAGCAGTACTTC. This translates into CASSPFQWEQYF.

V gene TRBV7-6 combines with J gene TRBJ1-2; D is uncertain. This CDR3 region has 15 residues. The germline V and J ends were trimmed by 3 bases and 4 bases, with 15 bases remaining between them. CDR1 is SGHVS and CDR2 is FNYEAQ in the germline V gene. The CDR3 reads CASSFSEGSFYGYTF. The CDR3 DNA reads TGTGCCAGCAGCTTCTCGGAGGGATCCTTCTATGGCTACACCTTC. Together with reference TRBV7-6 and TRBJ1-2, the CDR3 gives the full variable domain: GAGVSQSPRYKVTKRGQDVALRCDPISGHVSLYWYRQALGQGPEFLTYFNYEAQQDKSGLPNDRFSAERPEGSISTLTIQRTEQRDSAMYRCASSFSEGSFYGYTFGSGTRLTVV.

V is TRBV3-1 (or the pseudogene TRBV3-2) and J is TRBJ1-4; 10 bases are shared with TRBD1. This CDR3 contains 14 residues. With V trimmed by 0 bases and J by 10 bases, 2 bases remained unmatched. From germline, CDR1 is LGHDT and CDR2 YNNKEL (reference sequence). The CDR3 bases are TGTGCCAGCAGCCAAGATCGGACAGGGGGAAAACTGTTTTTT. Translation: CASSQDRTGGKLFF.

This clone was seen a few times. The chain combines TRBV7-2 with TRBJ2-7; tentative D call: TRBD2 (5 bases). The CDR3 contains 14 residues. With 1 base removed from V and 0 bases from J, the gap between germline ends came to 7 bases. CDR1 is SGHTA, CDR2 FQGNSA, per germline. CDR3 nucleotide sequence: TGTGCCAGCAGCTTAGAAGCGGCCTCCTACGAGCAGTACTTC. Amino acids: CASSLEAASYEQYF.

This chain connects TRBV7-8 to TRBJ1-1, with D unclear. The germline V and J ends were trimmed by 3 bases and 4 bases, with 9 bases remaining between them. The CDR3 is made up of 13 amino acids. Germline loops: CDR1 SGHVS, CDR2 FQNEAQ. For the CDR3, the DNA is TGTGCCAGCAGCTTCTTGGGGAGCACTGAAGCTTTCTTT. Amino acids: CASSFLGSTEAFF.

The rearrangement joins TRBV19 to TRBJ1-2; D remains ambiguous. Germline values: CDR1 LNHDA, CDR2 SQIVND (reference sequence). The V end lost 7 bases, the J end lost 2 bases, and 11 bases lay between the germline ends. The CDR3 has 13 residues. CDR3 in amino acids: CASNKGLNYGYTF. The CDR3, as DNA: TGTGCCAGTAATAAAGGGTTAAACTATGGCTACACCTTC.

DNA of the CDR3: TGTGCCAGCAGCGCGGGGAATTCACCCCTCCACTTT. It yields the protein CASSAGNSPLHF. V gene TRBV7-3 combines with J gene TRBJ1-6, with no clear D. CDR1 is SGHTA, CDR2 FQGTGA, per germline. This CDR3 comprises 12 residues. Trimming took 5 bases from V and 7 from J, leaving 6 bases between them.

The chain employs TRBV3-1 (or the pseudogene TRBV3-2) and TRBJ2-1; 9 nucleotides align to TRBD2. CDR1 is LGHDT and CDR2 is YNNKEL in the germline V gene (reference sequence). CDR3 length: 14 residues. V gave up 1 base and J gave up 10 bases; unmatched junction bases: 5. The CDR3 protein is CASSQGGGAEEQFF. The CDR3 nucleotides are TGTGCCAGCAGCCAAGGCGGGGGGGCGGAGGAGCAGTTCTTC.

V is TRBV9 and J is TRBJ1-2, with a possible D match to TRBD1 (5 bases). From germline, CDR1 is SGDLS and CDR2 YYNGEE. Between the trimmed V and J ends, which lost 0 bases and 3 bases, there was a span of 12 bases. The CDR3 is 15 amino acids. The CDR3 nucleotides are TGTGCCAGCAGCGTAGAGGGGAGGCAGGACTATGGCTACACCTTC. Protein: CASSVEGRQDYGYTF.

The chain combines TRBV19 with TRBJ2-7; the D gene is possibly TRBD1 (6 bases). Germline values: CDR1 LNHDA, CDR2 SQIVND (reference sequence). The CDR3 length is 15 residues. Trimming stripped 7 bases from V and 1 base from J, with 17 bases between. The CDR3 loop is CASKGSGHYSYEQYF. In DNA form, the CDR3 reads TGTGCCAGTAAGGGGTCGGGACACTATTCCTACGAGCAGTACTTC. Full variable domain (remainder filled in from reference TRBV19 and TRBJ2-7): DGGITQSPKYLFRKEGQNVTLSCEQNLNHDAMYWYRQDPGQGLRLIYYSQIVNDFQKGDIAEGYSVSREKKESFPLTVTSAQKNPTAFYLCASKGSGHYSYEQYFGPGTRLTVT.

The chain carries TRBV4-3 and TRBJ2-7, with 11 nucleotides matching TRBD2. V lost 1 base to trimming and J lost 3 bases; unmatched junction nucleotides: 5. Germline-derived CDR1 and CDR2 are LGHNA and YSLEER. The CDR3 is 16 amino acids. The chain's CDR3 is CASSQVLAGGNYEQYF. CDR3 bases: TGCGCCAGCAGCCAAGTGTTAGCGGGGGGGAACTACGAGCAGTACTTC.

This chain links TRBV12-5 with TRBJ2-1, with 16 bases identical to TRBD2. The germline V gene has CDR1 LGHNT and CDR2 FRNRAP. The ends lost 0 bases at V and 9 bases at J; junction bases unmatched: 20. CDR3 length: 22 amino acids. The CDR3 DNA is TGTGCTAGTGGTTTGGTACATGTTGTTCCGGGACTAGCGGGAGGGAGAAAGGTTGAGCAGTTCTTC. Amino acids: CASGLVHVVPGLAGGRKVEQFF. Combining the CDR3 with reference TRBV12-5 and TRBJ2-1 gives the whole variable domain DARVTQTPRHKVTEMGQEVTMRCQPILGHNTVFWYRQTMMQGLELLAYFRNRAPLDDSGMPKDRFSAEMPDATLATLKIQPSEPRDSAVYFCASGLVHVVPGLAGGRKVEQFFGPGTRLTVL.

The CDR3 spells CASRHRLAGAGGELFF. The CDR3 region has the DNA TGTGCCAGCAGGCACCGACTAGCGGGAGCCGGCGGGGAGCTGTTTTTT. The J gene is TRBJ2-2, the V gene TRBV7-2, with 12 bases lining up with TRBD2. The CDR3 extends over 16 amino acids. With 6 bases clipped from V and 7 bases from J, the junction kept 9 bases outside the gene matches. Germline lookup yields CDR1 SGHTA and CDR2 FQGNSA.

The chain employs TRBV3-1 (or the pseudogene TRBV3-2) and TRBJ1-1, with D unclear. V gave up 0 bases and J gave up 7 bases, with 12 bases separating them. Per the germline V gene, CDR1 is LGHDT and CDR2 is YNNKEL (reference sequence). The CDR3 is 14 residues long. CDR3 DNA: TGTGCCAGCAGCCAAGATTTACCGAGCCGTGAAGCTTTCTTT. This codes for CASSQDLPSREAFF.